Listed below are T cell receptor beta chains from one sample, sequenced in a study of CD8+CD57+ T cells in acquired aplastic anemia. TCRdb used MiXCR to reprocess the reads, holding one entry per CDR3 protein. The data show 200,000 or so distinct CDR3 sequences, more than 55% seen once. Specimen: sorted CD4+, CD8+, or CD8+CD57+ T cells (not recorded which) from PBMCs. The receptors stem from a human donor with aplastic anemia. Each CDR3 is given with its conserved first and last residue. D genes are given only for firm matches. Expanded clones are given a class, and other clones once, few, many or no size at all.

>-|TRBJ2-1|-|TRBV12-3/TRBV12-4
TGTGCCAGCAGCGTCTACAATGAGCAGTTCTTC
CASSVYNEQFF
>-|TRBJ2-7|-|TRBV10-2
TGTGCCAGCAGCGTAGGAGGTGGGGCTAAGTACGAGCAGTACTTC
CASSVGGGAKYEQYF
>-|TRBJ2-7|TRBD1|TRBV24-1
TGTGCCACCAGTGATACAGGGGGCCGGAGCTCCTACGAGCAGTACTTC
CATSDTGGRSSYEQYF
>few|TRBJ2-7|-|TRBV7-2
TGTGCCAGCAGCGCTCAGCGTGACTCCTACGAGCAGTACTTC
CASSAQRDSYEQYF
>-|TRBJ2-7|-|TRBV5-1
TGCGCCAGCAGCTTGGTGGGTAACGAGCAGTACTTC
CASSLVGNEQYF
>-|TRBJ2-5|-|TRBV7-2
TGTGCCAGCAGCACAGGGACGGACTACCAAGAGACCCAGTACTTC
CASSTGTDYQETQYF
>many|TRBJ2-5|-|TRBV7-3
TGTGCCAGCAGCTTAGATCCAGTCAGAGAGACCCAGTACTTC
CASSLDPVRETQYF
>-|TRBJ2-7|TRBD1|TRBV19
TGTGCCAGTAGTATCCGGGACAGACGCTACGAGCAGTACTTC
CASSIRDRRYEQYF
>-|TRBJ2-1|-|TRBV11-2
TGTGCCAGCAGCTTCGACAACAATGAGCAGTTCTTC
CASSFDNNEQFF
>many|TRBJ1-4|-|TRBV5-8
TGTGCCAGCAGCTTGATAGGGGAAGTTAAAGAAAAACTGTTTTTT
CASSLIGEVKEKLFF
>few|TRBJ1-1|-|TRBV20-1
TGCAGTGCTAGGTCCCCGGAAGGCAGTGAAGCTTTCTTT
CSARSPEGSEAFF
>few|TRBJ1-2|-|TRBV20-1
TGCAGTGCCGTGACTAACTATGGCTACACCTTC
CSAVTNYGYTF
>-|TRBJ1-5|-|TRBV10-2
TGCGCCAGCAGTGGAATGGACATCCCTAGCAATCAGCCCCAGCATTTT
CASSGMDIPSNQPQHF
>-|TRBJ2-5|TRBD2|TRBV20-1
TGCAGTGCTAGCGGGGGGGCGGAATCAGAGACCCAGTACTTC
CSASGGAESETQYF
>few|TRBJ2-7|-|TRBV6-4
TGTGCCACCAGTGATTTCCCTTCCTACGAGCAGTACTTC
CATSDFPSYEQYF
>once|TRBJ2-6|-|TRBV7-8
TGTGCCAGCAGCTTAGAGATGGGGACTTTCTCTGGGGCCAACGTCCTGACTTTC
CASSLEMGTFSGANVLTF
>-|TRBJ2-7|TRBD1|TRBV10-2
TGTGCCAGCAGCCCCGGGACAGGGGGCGTGTACGAGCAGTACTTC
CASSPGTGGVYEQYF
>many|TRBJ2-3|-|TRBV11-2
TGTGCCAGCAAAGCCTTCGGCACAGATACGCAGTATTTT
CASKAFGTDTQYF
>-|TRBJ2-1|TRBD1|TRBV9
TGTGCCAGCAGCGTAGGGGCAGGGGGCGCGAACAATGAGCAGTTCTTC
CASSVGAGGANNEQFF
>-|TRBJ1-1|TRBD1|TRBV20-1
TGCAGTGCGAGGACAGGCTCTGAAGCTTTCTTT
CSARTGSEAFF
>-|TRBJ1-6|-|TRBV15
TGTGCCACCAGCACACTCCATGGGGGTAATTCACCCCTCCACTTT
CATSTLHGGNSPLHF
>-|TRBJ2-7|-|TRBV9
TGTGCCAGCAGCTTCCGGACTGAATACGAGCAGTACTTC
CASSFRTEYEQYF
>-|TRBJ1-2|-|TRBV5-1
TGCGCCAGCAGCTTGAACGGGGAGGGTCATGGCTACACCTTC
CASSLNGEGHGYTF
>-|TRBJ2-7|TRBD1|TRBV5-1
TGCGCCAGCAGACCCCGGACAGGGGTAGACGAGCAGTACTTC
CASRPRTGVDEQYF
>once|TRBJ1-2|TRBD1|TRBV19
TGTGCCAGTATAGCCGGGACAGGCGCGAGTAACTATGGCTACACCTTC
CASIAGTGASNYGYTF
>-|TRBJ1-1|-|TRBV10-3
TGTGCCAGTAGGGCGTGGGAGAGGTCGGAAGCTTTCTTT
CASRAWERSEAFF
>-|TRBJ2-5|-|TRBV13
TGTGCCAGCAGCTCATACCCGGGGTGGGAGACCCAGTACTTC
CASSSYPGWETQYF
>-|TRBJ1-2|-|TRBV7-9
TGTGCCAGCAGGGACAGTCGAAACTATGGCTACACCTTC
CASRDSRNYGYTF